These 20 T cell receptor beta chains originate from one sample sequenced in a study of identical twins. TCRdb re-derived calls from the 5' RACE reads in MiXCR, one entry per CDR3 protein. The top ten hold about 0.25% of the sample, which has around 1.7 million distinct CDR3 sequences, under 35% seen once. The sequencing input was cord blood. The origin of the receptors is a newborn girl in good health.

The CDR3 DNA sequence: TGTGCCAGCAGTCGCCGGCGGGGAGAGACCCAGTACTTC. The encoded protein is CASSRRRGETQYF. The rearrangement joins TRBV28 to TRBJ2-5; tentative D call: TRBD2 (6 bases). V lost 5 bases to trimming and J lost 4 bases, with 11 bases between them. The CDR3 sequence is 13 residues long. In germline, CDR1 is MDHEN, CDR2 SYDVKM.

This clonotype was picked up a small number of times. The V gene is TRBV4-2, the J gene TRBJ1-2, with 7 positions matching TRBD1. J lost 6 bases, V lost 3 bases, and 13 bases had no gene match. The germline V gene has CDR1 LGHNA and CDR2 YNFKEQ. There are 16 residues in the CDR3. The CDR3 sequence is CASSHTPGGTVDGYTF. Here the CDR3 DNA reads TGTGCCAGCAGCCACACGCCCGGAGGGACAGTAGATGGCTACACCTTC.

With respect to this clonotype: A much larger clone differs from this one at a single base, so this may be a read error. The chain joins TRBV10-3 to TRBJ2-3; D gene ambiguous. Germline CDR1 is ENHRY and CDR2 is SYGVKD. The CDR3 totals 12 residues. CDR3 residues: CAISDPTDTPYF. The CDR3 coding sequence is TGTGCCATCAGTGACCCCACAGATACGCCGTATTTT.

V and J are TRBV4-1 and TRBJ1-2; 9 nucleotides agree with TRBD1. Trimming cost V 5 bases and J 7 bases; bases outside gene matches: 8. This CDR3 comprises 14 residues. From germline, CDR1 is MGHRA and CDR2 YSYEKL. The CDR3: CASSSPGTGFGYTF. The DNA for the CDR3 is TGCGCCAGCAGCTCCCCCGGGACAGGGTTTGGCTACACCTTC.

In this sample, this clonotype turned up a few times. The genes are TRBV7-9 and TRBJ2-3; 10 positions match TRBD2. Germline V lookup: CDR1 SEHNR, CDR2 FQNEAQ (reference sequence). V dropped 2 bases and J dropped 4; count of bases not matched to a gene: 9. The CDR3 runs to 17 residues. CDR3 protein: CASSLPTLAGPSDTQYF. In nucleotides, the CDR3 is TGTGCCAGCAGCTTACCAACACTAGCGGGGCCGTCAGATACGCAGTATTTT. Full variable domain (rest looked up from reference TRBV7-9 and TRBJ2-3): DTGVSQNPRHKITKRGQNVTFRCDPISEHNRLYWYRQTLGQGPEFLTYFQNEAQLEKSRLLSDRFSAERPKGSFSTLEIQRTEQGDSAMYLCASSLPTLAGPSDTQYFGPGTRLTVL.

A few counts support this clonotype. V and J are TRBV7-2 and TRBJ1-5, with D maybe TRBD1 (6 bases). Germline CDR1 is SGHTA and CDR2 is FQGNSA. CDR3 length: 15 amino acids. V lost 1 base and J 2 bases, leaving 9 bases between the germline ends. The CDR3 region is CASSLGDTRNQPQHF. The CDR3 DNA sequence: TGTGCCAGCAGCTTAGGGGACACACGCAATCAGCCCCAGCATTTT.

This chain links TRBV21-1 with TRBJ2-7; TRBD1, the table's D call, lacks a check against the DNA. TRBV21-1 is annotated as a pseudogene. CDR3 length equals 18 residues. The CDR3 nucleotides are TGTGCCAGCAGCAAAGCGCTTTTCCAGGGGGCTTGCTCCTACGAGCAGTACTTC. It translates to CASSKALFQGACSYEQYF.

This clonotype was recorded at least ten times. The chain employs TRBV2 and TRBJ1-4, with 7 bases that match TRBD1. The J segment lost 0 bases and the V segment lost 8 bases, leaving 3 bases of the junction unmatched. Germline V gene data show CDR1 as SNHLY and CDR2 as FYNNEI. The CDR3 consists of 14 residues. CDR3 protein: CASRDRATNEKLFF. DNA for the CDR3: TGTGCCAGCCGAGACAGGGCAACTAATGAAAAACTGTTTTTT.

The table lists this clonotype with a few counts. The chain joins TRBV29-1 to TRBJ1-1; the D is unclear. This CDR3 has 10 amino acids. Trimming left V 3 bases short and J 10 bases short, with 9 bases between. CDR1 is SQVTM and CDR2 is ANQGSEA in the germline V gene. The CDR3 DNA reads as TGCAGCGTTGAGGCTGGGATAGCTTTCTTT. Its translation is CSVEAGIAFF.

The chain uses TRBV7-9 and TRBJ2-7; a weak D match, TRBD2 (6 bases). CDR3 length: 15 amino acids. The V gene's germline CDR1 is SEHNR and CDR2 FQNEAQ (reference sequence). V was pared by 3 bases and J by 4 bases, with 16 bases between. Written as DNA, the CDR3 is TGTGCCAGCAGCTTCGCGGGAAGATTCTCGTACGAGCAGTACTTC. Its protein is CASSFAGRFSYEQYF.

This clonotype was found a few times. The chain has TRBV24-1 and TRBJ1-1; the D is unclear. The CDR3 covers 13 residues. V was shortened by 3 bases and J by 5 bases, with 9 bases between the two germline ends. Germline-derived CDR1 and CDR2 are KGHDR and SFDVKD. The CDR3 sequence: CATSDPGWTEAFF. Written as DNA, the CDR3 is TGTGCCACCAGTGATCCCGGATGGACTGAAGCTTTCTTT.

The sample holds a few counts of this clonotype. The genes are TRBV29-1 and TRBJ1-1, with 7 bases identical to TRBD1. This CDR3 is 13 amino acids long. The J segment lost 2 bases and the V segment lost 7 bases, leaving 7 bases of the junction unmatched. Germline V gives CDR1 SQVTM, CDR2 ANQGSEA. The DNA of the CDR3 is TGCAGCGCACGACAGGGAATAAACACTGAAGCTTTCTTT. It translates to CSARQGINTEAFF.

The V call is TRBV6-5, the J call TRBJ1-1; TRBD1 matches at 7 bases. The ends lost 2 bases at V and 12 bases at J; junction bases unmatched: 15. Per the germline V gene, CDR1 is MNHEY and CDR2 is SVGAGI. The CDR3 consists of 15 residues. CDR3 nucleotide sequence: TGTGCCAGCAGTTACAGTAAAAGGGACAGAGGATCGTCTTTCTTT. It codes for CASSYSKRDRGSSFF.

The sample holds a few counts of this clonotype. This rearrangement joins TRBV2 to TRBJ2-5, with TRBD1 matching 7 bases. V dropped 6 bases and J dropped 2; count of bases not matched to a gene: 6. The CDR3 contains 14 residues. Per the germline V gene, CDR1 is SNHLY and CDR2 is FYNNEI. This CDR3 is CASSRQGHQETQYF. CDR3 nucleotide sequence: TGTGCCAGCAGCAGACAGGGTCATCAAGAGACCCAGTACTTC.

There are a few counts of this clonotype. J is TRBJ2-1 and V is TRBV5-1, with 15 positions matching TRBD2. This CDR3 region has 18 residues. V dropped 3 bases and J dropped 7; count of bases not matched to a gene: 11. Germline values: CDR1 SGHRS, CDR2 YFSETQ. The CDR3: CASSYQVRTSGRANEQFF. The CDR3 nucleotides read TGCGCCAGCAGCTACCAAGTCAGGACTAGCGGGAGGGCGAATGAGCAGTTCTTC.

This chain joins TRBV20-1 and TRBJ1-5; the match to TRBD1 covers 8 bases. Germline assignment: CDR1 DFQATT and CDR2 SNEGSKA (reference sequence). The CDR3 is 14 amino acids. V lost 3 bases and J lost 3; bases outside the gene matches: 4. The CDR3 here is CSASLRGPNQPQHF. CDR3 nucleotides: TGCAGTGCTAGCCTCAGGGGGCCCAATCAGCCCCAGCATTTT.

The chain combines TRBV16 with TRBJ2-5; 14 nucleotides line up with TRBD2. This CDR3 contains 18 residues. CDR1 and CDR2 (germline): KGHSY, FQNENV. V lost 1 base and J lost 11; bases outside the gene matches: 15. DNA for the CDR3: TGTGCCAGCAGCCAATGGGACGGACTAGCGGGGGGAATCAATGAGCAGTACTTC. Residues: CASSQWDGLAGGINEQYF.

V gene TRBV6-6 combines with J gene TRBJ2-1; TRBD2 might be the D (6 bases). Germline V gives CDR1 MNHNY, CDR2 SVGAGI (reference sequence). Trimming removed 2 bases from V and 8 bases from J, with 19 bases in between. The CDR3 sequence is 16 residues long. In DNA, the CDR3 is TGTGCCAGCAGTTACGGGTTAGCGGCAGGGAAGGATGAGCAGTTCTTC. Translated, it gives CASSYGLAAGKDEQFF.

This clonotype was seen a handful of times. V and J are TRBV12-3 or TRBV12-4 and TRBJ2-1; 12 nucleotides align to TRBD2. J was trimmed by 8 bases and V by 3 bases; bases with no gene match: 20. The CDR3 covers 20 residues. The CDR3 nucleotides read TGTGCCAGCAGTTTCTATTTCCCGGGACTAGCGGGCCCTGGAGAGGATGAGCAGTTCTTC. Translating gives CASSFYFPGLAGPGEDEQFF.

The V call is TRBV9, the J call TRBJ2-7; tentatively, D is TRBD2 (7 bases). CDR3 length: 16 amino acids. Trimming removed 0 bases from V and 1 base from J, with 14 bases in between. Germline assignment: CDR1 SGDLS and CDR2 YYNGEE. The CDR3 DNA follows: TGTGCCAGCAGCGTAGGGGACGGGGGGCCATCCTACGAGCAGTACTTC. Residues: CASSVGDGGPSYEQYF.